The 14 T cell receptor beta chains given below trace back to one sample, sequenced in a study of shared clonotypes between healthy human individuals (dated by TCRdb to the early 2020s). CD8 naive samples were CD45RO-negative cells positively selected for CCR7, giving a CD45RA+CCR7+ population that excluded TemRA cells. Library preparation employed the immunoSEQ multiplex PCR assay. Sourced from immuneACCESS, this table was stored by TCRdb with only in-frame sequences that have V and J called. A share of the clones is absent; for the studies checked, an unresolved V gene accounts for under half, and the remainder has no known explanation. The sample table records about 580,000 clones; 98% of these occur just once. 0.25% to 0.35% of the sample comes from the top ten. The sample was naive CD8+ T cells sorted from blood. The cell subset or site tag for this specimen amounts to: CD45RA+CCR7+. The receptors come from a man aged 25-40 years in good health.

This sequence joins TRBV7-9 and TRBJ2-7, with 10 nucleotides matching TRBD2. The CDR3 extends over 14 amino acids. CDR1 and CDR2 (germline): SEHNR, FQNEAQ (reference sequence). V shed 5 bases, J shed 2 bases, and the junction held 3 bases outside the gene matches. In DNA form, the CDR3 reads TGTGCCAGCAGCCGACTAGCGGGTCCCTACGAGCAGTACTTC. Translating it yields CASSRLAGPYEQYF.

The chain has TRBV2 and TRBJ2-7; D not certain. This CDR3 region has 12 residues. Looked up from germline, CDR1 is SNHLY and CDR2 is FYNNEI. Trimming left V 2 bases short and J 4 bases short, with 6 bases between. The CDR3 sequence: CASSERQYEQYF. For the CDR3, the DNA is TGTGCCAGCAGTGAACGCCAGTACGAGCAGTACTTC.

This clone is a singleton in its sample. V usage is TRBV28 and J usage is TRBJ2-1; 13 bases are a match to TRBD2. V lost 8 bases and J lost 0; bases outside the gene matches: 7. This CDR3 is built from 17 residues. Germline V CDR1 and CDR2: MDHEN, SYDVKM. The chain's CDR3 is CASGGTSGTNSYNEQFF. The CDR3 region has the DNA TGTGCCAGCGGCGGGACTAGCGGGACTAACTCCTACAATGAGCAGTTCTTC.

The genes are TRBV19 and TRBJ2-7, with 8 positions matching TRBD2. Germline V CDR1 and CDR2: LNHDA, SQIVND (reference sequence). V gave up 4 bases and J gave up 5 bases; unmatched junction bases: 13. The CDR3 totals 16 residues. CDR3 amino acids: CASSTLSTGGPHEQYF. The CDR3 DNA follows: TGTGCCAGTAGTACCCTATCGACGGGAGGGCCCCACGAGCAGTACTTC.

The V and J genes are TRBV29-1 and TRBJ2-1, with TRBD2 as a possible D gene (6 bases). The V gene lost 3 bases and the J gene lost 8 bases, with 20 bases spanning the gap. The CDR3 has 15 amino acids. Germline values: CDR1 SQVTM, CDR2 ANQGSEA. The CDR3 loop is CSVDGGNAPFDEQFF. DNA of the CDR3: TGCAGCGTTGACGGCGGGAATGCCCCTTTTGATGAGCAGTTCTTC.

The chain's CDR3 is CASSQGVAGLADTQYF. The DNA of the CDR3 is TGCGCCAGCAGCCAAGGAGTAGCGGGACTCGCAGATACGCAGTATTTT. This chain connects TRBV4-1 to TRBJ2-3; 8 nucleotides line up with TRBD2. Germline CDR1 MGHRA, CDR2 YSYEKL. This CDR3 is 16 amino acids long. Germline trimming cut 1 base from V and 4 bases from J; bases unmatched to any gene: 7.

The chain joins TRBV15 to TRBJ2-5, with D uncertain. Per germline, CDR1 LNHNV and CDR2 YYDKDF (reference sequence). Trimming left V 4 bases short and J 5 bases short, with 20 bases between. This CDR3 spans 16 amino acids. CDR3 sequence: CATSTRPPGTLETQYF. In DNA, the CDR3 is TGTGCCACCAGCACCCGCCCTCCCGGTACTCTTGAGACCCAGTACTTC.

V gene TRBV20-1 combines with J gene TRBJ1-2; no definite D call. V was trimmed by 4 bases and J by 8 bases, leaving 8 bases between them. Germline assignment: CDR1 DFQATT and CDR2 SNEGSKA (reference sequence). The CDR3 has 10 amino acids. In DNA, the CDR3 is TGCAGTGCTATAGTAGGAGGCTACACCTTC. It codes for CSAIVGGYTF.

The chain links TRBV7-9 to TRBJ1-5; the match to TRBD1 covers 8 bases. Trimming took 3 bases from V and 10 from J; bases not matched to a gene: 5. Germline CDR1 reads SEHNR; CDR2 reads FQNEAQ (reference sequence). CDR3 size: 13 residues. CDR3 nucleotides: TGTGCCAGCAGCTTGGGACAGGAGCTTCCCCAGCATTTT. The encoded protein is CASSLGQELPQHF.

This sequence joins TRBV28 and TRBJ2-2; no firm D call. The CDR3 totals 13 residues. The V end was cut by 6 bases, the J end by 1 base, with 6 bases between. CDR1 is MDHEN, CDR2 SYDVKM, per germline. This CDR3 is CASRVENTGELFF. CDR3 nucleotide sequence: TGTGCCAGCAGGGTAGAGAACACCGGGGAGCTGTTTTTT.

The V call is TRBV6-5, the J call TRBJ1-2; D is unclear. Looked up from germline, CDR1 is MNHEY and CDR2 is SVGAGI. The CDR3 covers 14 residues. Trimming shortened V by 6 bases and J by 3 bases, and 14 bases separated the two germline ends. The CDR3 sequence: CASSPETAYYGYTF. CDR3 nucleotide sequence: TGTGCCAGCAGCCCCGAGACGGCGTACTATGGCTACACCTTC.

J is TRBJ2-1 and V is TRBV29-1; D is perhaps TRBD1 (5 bases). Germline-derived CDR1 and CDR2 are SQVTM and ANQGSEA. The CDR3 runs to 14 residues. V shed 0 bases and J shed 6 bases, with 12 bases lying between them. The CDR3 nucleotides read TGCAGCGTTGAAGAGCAGGGAATCGGCAATGAGCAGTTCTTC. Translating it yields CSVEEQGIGNEQFF.

The genes are TRBV10-1 and TRBJ2-1, with 9 bases fitting TRBD2. Looked up from germline, CDR1 is WNHNN and CDR2 is SYGVQD (reference sequence). The length of the CDR3 is 15 residues. The junction had 11 bases not matched to a gene; V was cut back by 6 bases and J by 8 bases. In DNA form, the CDR3 reads TGCGCCAGCAGCGACCATAGCGGGAGCCTCGATGAGCAGTTCTTC. Translation: CASSDHSGSLDEQFF.

The genes are TRBV4-1 and TRBJ2-7; the D gene is possibly TRBD2 (5 bases). The V gene lost 1 base and the J gene lost 3 bases, with 13 bases spanning the gap. This CDR3 region has 15 residues. Germline V CDR1 and CDR2: MGHRA, YSYEKL. This CDR3 reads CASSQGWIGLYEQYF. The CDR3 region has the DNA TGCGCCAGCAGCCAAGGATGGATAGGACTCTACGAGCAGTACTTC.